One sample yielded the 24 T cell receptor beta chains listed below, sequenced in a study of T-cell memory formation after mild COVID-19. TCRdb re-called the 5' RACE reads through MiXCR, storing one row per CDR3 protein. The table shows over 11,000 distinct CDR3 sequences, with roughly 20% occurring only once. The sample was PBMCs or a T cell subset sorted from them (not recorded which). The receptors come from an adult woman who had mild COVID-19 (a few samples of this study predate the infection). Cell type and time point are not known.

This clonotype was counted many times. This chain joins TRBV10-3 and TRBJ1-2; D is perhaps TRBD1 (5 bases). V was clipped by 7 bases and J by 0 bases, with 15 bases between them. Germline CDR1 and CDR2: ENHRY and SYGVKD. The CDR3 is 15 residues long. This chain's CDR3 is CAIKDKQIANYGYTF. The CDR3, as DNA: TGTGCCATCAAGGACAAACAGATTGCTAACTATGGCTACACCTTC.

This clonotype has at least ten counts. The rearrangement links TRBV6-4 to TRBJ1-5; D gene ambiguous. CDR3 length: 12 amino acids. The V and J ends lost 2 bases and 4 bases respectively, with 3 bases between them. Germline-derived CDR1 and CDR2 are MRHNA and SNTAGT. The DNA for the CDR3 is TGTGCCAGCAGTGACGGGAATCAGCCCCAGCATTTT. Protein sequence: CASSDGNQPQHF.

In its sample, this clonotype was seen many times. This chain uses TRBV19 with TRBJ2-6, with TRBD2 matching over 10 bases. The V and J ends lost 1 base and 0 bases, in that order; junction bases with no gene match: 6. The germline V gene has CDR1 LNHDA and CDR2 SQIVND (reference sequence). The CDR3 covers 19 residues. DNA for the CDR3: TGTGCCAGTAGTATAGTGCTAGCGGGAGCATTCTCTGGGGCCAACGTCCTGACTTTC. It specifies CASSIVLAGAFSGANVLTF.

The sample holds many counts of this clonotype. This rearrangement joins TRBV20-1 to TRBJ1-4; D ambiguous. The germline CDR1 and CDR2 sequences are DFQATT and SNEGSKA (reference sequence). The CDR3 has 13 residues. The ends were cut back, 6 bases at V and 8 bases at J, with 16 bases in the middle. The CDR3 reads CSAKRSFQEKLFF. The CDR3 DNA is TGCAGTGCCAAAAGGAGTTTTCAGGAAAAACTGTTTTTT.

This clonotype has ten or more counts. The J gene is TRBJ2-1, the V gene TRBV4-2, with 7 positions matching TRBD2. J was trimmed by 0 bases and V by 0 bases; bases with no gene match: 2. Per the germline V gene, CDR1 is LGHNA and CDR2 is YNFKEQ. This CDR3 has 16 residues. CDR3: CASSQDPGGSYNEQFF. CDR3 nucleotide sequence: TGTGCCAGCAGCCAAGACCCGGGGGGCTCCTACAATGAGCAGTTCTTC.

On this clonotype itself: This sequence may be a read error, since a much larger clone differs from it by one base. The rearrangement links TRBV14 to TRBJ2-2, with D uncertain. The CDR3 consists of 13 residues. The V gene's germline CDR1 is SGHDN and CDR2 FVKESK. For the CDR3, the DNA is TGTGCCAGCAGCCAAGGTGGCACCGCGGAGCTGTTTTTT. Translation gives CASSQGGTAELFF.

The rearrangement joins TRBV7-2 to TRBJ2-7, with D perhaps TRBD1 or TRBD2 (5 bases each). The J call may be mistaken, given a closer DNA end match to TRBJ2-1. The CDR3 covers 16 residues. Looked up from germline, CDR1 is SGHTA and CDR2 is FQGNSA. CDR3 loop: CASSLHGASSYNEQFF. CDR3 nucleotides: TGTGCCAGCAGCTTACACGGGGCCAGCTCCTACAATGAGCAGTTCTTC.

The CDR3 spells CASSRNGLAGEEQYF. The CDR3 coding sequence is TGTGCCAGCAGCCGAAACGGACTAGCGGGAGAGGAGCAGTACTTC. V usage is TRBV7-2 and J usage is TRBJ2-7; 13 positions agree with TRBD2. The germline gives CDR1 SGHTA, CDR2 FQGNSA. This CDR3 comprises 15 residues. Trimming took 5 bases from V and 7 from J; bases not matched to a gene: 8.

This clonotype was detected many times. The chain has TRBV5-6 and TRBJ1-1; D is undetermined. V gave up 6 bases and J gave up 1 base, with 19 bases separating them. The germline V gene encodes CDR1 SGHDT and CDR2 YYEEEE. This CDR3 has 16 residues. CDR3 in DNA: TGTGCCAGCACCTTAATGAGGCTAGACTGGAACACTGAAGCTTTCTTT. Encoded protein: CASTLMRLDWNTEAFF.

This clonotype was recorded at least ten times. J is TRBJ2-1 and V is TRBV12-3 or TRBV12-4; TRBD2 matches at 8 bases. V was pared by 7 bases and J by 0 bases, with 5 bases of the junction left unmatched. The CDR3 sequence is 15 residues long. Written as DNA, the CDR3 is TGTGCCAGCACTCTTAGCGGGGTCTCCTACAATGAGCAGTTCTTC. It codes for CASTLSGVSYNEQFF.

This clonotype occurred many times. The V gene is TRBV3-1, the J gene TRBJ2-3; 11 nucleotides align to TRBD2. The V gene's germline CDR1 is LGHDT and CDR2 YNNKEL (reference sequence). The trim removed 0 bases at V and 0 bases at J, leaving 5 bases unmatched. The CDR3 contains 18 residues. CDR3 nucleotides: TGTGCCAGCAGCCAAGACACTAGCGGGGGCCTCAGCACAGATACGCAGTATTTT. It translates to CASSQDTSGGLSTDTQYF.

The genes are TRBV5-1 and TRBJ2-1; D remains ambiguous. The CDR3 totals 12 residues. V was pared by 3 bases and J by 7 bases, with 8 bases between. Germline values: CDR1 SGHRS, CDR2 YFSETQ. The DNA of the CDR3 is TGCGCCAGCAGCTACACCATTAATGAGCAGTTCTTC. It yields the protein CASSYTINEQFF.

The chain carries TRBV6-2 or TRBV6-3 and TRBJ2-1, with D uncertain. Looked up from germline, CDR1 is MNHEY and CDR2 is SVGEGT. The V and J ends lost 0 bases and 3 bases respectively, with 21 bases between them. The CDR3 is 19 residues long. The CDR3 region has the DNA TGTGCCAGCAGTTACTCGACTGACGTGGCTTTACTCGACTACAATGAGCAGTTCTTC. This gives the protein CASSYSTDVALLDYNEQFF.

This clonotype was recorded many times. The chain carries TRBV6-1 and TRBJ2-7; maybe TRBD1 (6 bases). This CDR3 has 16 residues. The V gene's germline CDR1 is MNHNS and CDR2 SASEGT. Between the trimmed V and J ends, which lost 2 bases and 4 bases, there was a span of 18 bases. DNA for the CDR3: TGTGCCAGCAGTGAAATTAGGGGGACACCTACGTACGAGCAGTACTTC. It encodes CASSEIRGTPTYEQYF.

The chain recombines TRBV20-1 with TRBJ1-6; 11 bases line up with TRBD1. With 1 base clipped from V and 10 bases from J, the junction kept 6 bases outside the gene matches. The CDR3 runs 15 residues. CDR1 and CDR2 (germline): DFQATT, SNEGSKA (reference sequence). In nucleotides, the CDR3 is TGCAGTGCTAGAGCCCGGGACAGGGGGTTGTCACCCCTCCACTTT. As protein: CSARARDRGLSPLHF.

This clonotype has ten or more counts. The J gene is TRBJ2-1, the V gene TRBV14, with 10 bases lining up with TRBD2. The germline V gene has CDR1 SGHDN and CDR2 FVKESK. This CDR3 is built from 14 residues. J gave up 8 bases and V 4 bases, and 5 bases lay outside the gene matches. This CDR3 reads CASSRSGGVYEQFF. For the CDR3, the DNA is TGTGCCAGCAGCCGCAGCGGGGGGGTGTATGAGCAGTTCTTC.

The V gene is TRBV7-9, the J gene TRBJ2-5; 10 nucleotides line up with TRBD2. Trimming removed 7 bases from V and 3 bases from J; junction bases left unmatched: 11. Per the germline V gene, CDR1 is SEHNR and CDR2 is FQNEAQ (reference sequence). The CDR3 is 16 residues long. The CDR3 loop reads CASNPSWLAGEETQYF. The CDR3 bases are TGTGCCAGCAATCCTTCTTGGCTAGCGGGGGAAGAGACCCAGTACTTC.

This clonotype was seen ten or more times. This CDR3 is CASSYIGLRSSTDTQYF. The CDR3 nucleotides are TGTGCCAGCAGCTATATAGGGCTGCGATCTAGCACAGATACGCAGTATTTT. The chain has TRBV7-3 and TRBJ2-3; D is undetermined. Germline CDR1 and CDR2: SGHTA and FQGTGA. V was clipped by 4 bases and J by 0 bases, with 17 bases between them. The CDR3 has 17 amino acids.

The CDR3 loop is CASSKWTGMSTNEKLFF. DNA of the CDR3: TGTGCCAGCAGCAAGTGGACAGGGATGTCAACTAATGAAAAACTGTTTTTT. J is TRBJ1-4 and V is TRBV7-2; 8 bases match TRBD1. The CDR3 runs to 17 residues. The V and J ends lost 5 bases and 0 bases, in that order; junction bases with no gene match: 8. CDR1 SGHTA and CDR2 FQGNSA come from the germline V gene.

This clonotype was observed at least ten times. This chain uses TRBV7-2 with TRBJ2-1, with 9 bases lining up with TRBD2. The germline V gene encodes CDR1 SGHTA and CDR2 FQGNSA. V was clipped by 1 base and J by 5 bases; unmatched bases: 3. This CDR3 is 15 amino acids long. CDR3 DNA sequence: TGTGCCAGCAGCTTAGTAGCGGGGGACCACAATGAGCAGTTCTTC. Residues: CASSLVAGDHNEQFF.

The table lists this clonotype with many counts. V usage is TRBV7-4 and J usage is TRBJ1-5, with a weak D call TRBD1 (6 bases). Deletions cut 1 base from V and 7 bases from J, with 20 bases between. The CDR3 has 17 residues. Germline V gene lookup returns CDR1 SGHVT and CDR2 SQSDAQ. This CDR3 is CASSLVSGQGIVQPQHF. The CDR3 nucleotides read TGTGCCAGCAGCTTAGTATCAGGCCAGGGGATCGTGCAGCCCCAGCATTTT.

This clonotype was seen at least ten times. The rearrangement uses TRBV6-2 or TRBV6-3 and TRBJ1-5, with D maybe TRBD1 (5 bases). The CDR3 sequence is 14 residues long. Per germline, CDR1 MNHEY and CDR2 SVGEGT. V was shortened by 6 bases and J by 2 bases, with 11 bases between the two germline ends. In DNA, the CDR3 is TGTGCCAGCAGATCACTACAGGGCAATCAGCCCCAGCATTTT. As protein: CASRSLQGNQPQHF.

This clonotype showed up many times. The V gene is TRBV12-3 or TRBV12-4, the J gene TRBJ2-1, with 16 bases fitting TRBD2. With V trimmed by 0 bases and J by 1 base, 3 bases remained unmatched. The CDR3 is 19 amino acids. CDR3 protein: CASSLAGLAGGGSYNEQFF. The CDR3 bases are TGTGCCAGCAGTTTAGCGGGACTAGCGGGAGGGGGTTCCTACAATGAGCAGTTCTTC.

This clonotype is labeled as medium-sized. J is TRBJ2-5 and V is TRBV15, with a weak D call TRBD1 (5 bases). CDR3 length: 13 residues. Germline V lookup: CDR1 LNHNV, CDR2 YYDKDF (reference sequence). V lost 3 bases and J 5 bases, leaving 10 bases between the germline ends. The CDR3 DNA sequence: TGTGCCACCAGCAGCGGCGCAGGGGAGACCCAGTACTTC. Protein product: CATSSGAGETQYF.